These 10 T cell receptor beta chains originate from one sample sequenced in a study of technical replicates of blood from a few donors. Only in-frame clones appear in the TCRdb table, and some are missing; sequencing was by immunoSEQ multiplex PCR. Of about 80,000 clones listed, around 94% are singletons. The specimen sequenced was T cells isolated from PBMCs. The source of these receptors is a human donor in good health.

CDR3 coding DNA: TGTGCCAGCAGCCCCCAAACAGGGGGTCAGCCCCAGCATTTT. Amino acids: CASSPQTGGQPQHF. The rearrangement uses TRBV6-5 and TRBJ1-5; TRBD1 aligns across 8 bases. The CDR3 has 14 amino acids. V shed 6 bases and J 6 bases; nucleotides not matched to a gene: 7. Germline assignment: CDR1 MNHEY and CDR2 SVGAGI.

This chain connects TRBV11-3 to TRBJ2-2; TRBD2 agrees at 7 bases. Germline lookup yields CDR1 SGHNT and CDR2 YENEEA. J was trimmed by 1 base and V by 3 bases; bases with no gene match: 5. The CDR3 totals 16 residues. CDR3 sequence reads: CASSFSGGRNTGELFF. DNA of the CDR3: TGTGCCAGCAGCTTTTCGGGCGGGAGGAACACCGGGGAGCTGTTTTTT.

The rearrangement joins TRBV28 to TRBJ2-7; 8 bases agree with TRBD1. The CDR3 totals 15 residues. V trimming: 5 bases; J trimming: 5 bases; junction bases outside the gene matches: 11. CDR1 and CDR2 from the germline V gene are MDHEN and SYDVKM. The DNA for the CDR3 is TGTGCCAGCAGTACACCGACAGGGGCAGGAGACGAGCAGTACTTC. It yields the protein CASSTPTGAGDEQYF.

A remark on this clone: At one end the junction does not follow the germline gene, possibly because of a read error. V usage is TRBV14 and J usage is TRBJ2-7, with D perhaps TRBD1 (6 bases). Germline CDR1 is SGHDN and CDR2 is FVKESK. The length of the CDR3 is 14 residues. CDR3 DNA sequence: TGTGCCAGCAGCCAAGATCAGGGGTATGGGGACGTAGACTTC. This sequence encodes CASSQDQGYGDVDF.

V gene TRBV29-1 combines with J gene TRBJ1-2, with 9 bases that match TRBD1. The CDR3 runs to 13 residues. V shed 6 bases, J shed 8 bases, and the junction held 10 bases outside the gene matches. CDR1 is SQVTM and CDR2 is ANQGSEA in the germline V gene. The CDR3 sequence is CSVVTGTGNGYTF. CDR3 bases: TGCAGCGTGGTAACCGGGACAGGGAACGGCTACACCTTC.

V usage is TRBV10-3 and J usage is TRBJ2-5, with TRBD1 matching 11 bases. The CDR3 is 16 amino acids. Trimming cost V 4 bases and J 4 bases; bases outside gene matches: 8. Germline loops: CDR1 ENHRY, CDR2 SYGVKD. The CDR3 DNA reads TGTGCCATCAGTGGCCCTGGACAGGGGGCTGGAGAGACCCAGTACTTC. Protein sequence: CAISGPGQGAGETQYF.

The V call is TRBV7-2, the J call TRBJ1-2, with unresolved D. The CDR3 runs to 15 residues. With 2 bases removed from V and 4 bases from J, the gap between germline ends came to 14 bases. CDR1 and CDR2 from the germline V gene are SGHTA and FQGNSA. CDR3 sequence reads: CASSLSPASSYGYTF. The CDR3 DNA sequence: TGTGCCAGCAGCTTAAGCCCAGCTAGTAGCTATGGCTACACCTTC.

The V call is TRBV7-2, the J call TRBJ1-3; a possible D gene is TRBD1 (5 bases). V was clipped by 5 bases and J by 0 bases, with 11 bases between them. The CDR3 covers 15 residues. Germline CDR1 SGHTA, CDR2 FQGNSA. In DNA form, the CDR3 reads TGTGCCAGCAGCATAGACAGCTCCTCTGGAAACACCATATATTTT. Amino acids: CASSIDSSSGNTIYF.

V and J are TRBV7-3 and TRBJ2-2; the match to TRBD2 covers 14 bases. CDR3 length: 17 amino acids. Germline lookup yields CDR1 SGHTA and CDR2 FQGTGA. V trimming: 5 bases; J trimming: 5 bases; junction bases outside the gene matches: 7. DNA of the CDR3: TGTGCCAGCAGCCGTGGACTAGCGGGAGGTAGTACCGGGGAGCTGTTTTTT. It encodes CASSRGLAGGSTGELFF.

This chain joins TRBV5-1 and TRBJ2-7; D uncertain. The CDR3 totals 13 residues. CDR1 and CDR2 (germline): SGHRS, YFSETQ. V gave up 1 base and J gave up 2 bases, with 7 bases separating them. This CDR3 reads CASSLSQAYEQYF. The DNA for the CDR3 is TGCGCCAGCAGCTTGTCTCAGGCCTACGAGCAGTACTTC.